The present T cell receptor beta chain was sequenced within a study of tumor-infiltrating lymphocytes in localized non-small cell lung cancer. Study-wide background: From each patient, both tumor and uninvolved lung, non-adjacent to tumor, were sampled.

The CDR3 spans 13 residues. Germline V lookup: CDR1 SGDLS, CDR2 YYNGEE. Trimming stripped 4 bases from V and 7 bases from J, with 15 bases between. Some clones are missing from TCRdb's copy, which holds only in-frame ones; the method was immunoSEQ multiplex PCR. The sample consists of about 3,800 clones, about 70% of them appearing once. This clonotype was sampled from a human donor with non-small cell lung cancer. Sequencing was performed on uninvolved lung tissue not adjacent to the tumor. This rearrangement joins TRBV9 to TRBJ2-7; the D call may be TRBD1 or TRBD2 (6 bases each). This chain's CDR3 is CASSLTGGGEQYF. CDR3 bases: TGTGCCAGCAGCTTGACAGGAGGAGGGGAGCAGTACTTC.